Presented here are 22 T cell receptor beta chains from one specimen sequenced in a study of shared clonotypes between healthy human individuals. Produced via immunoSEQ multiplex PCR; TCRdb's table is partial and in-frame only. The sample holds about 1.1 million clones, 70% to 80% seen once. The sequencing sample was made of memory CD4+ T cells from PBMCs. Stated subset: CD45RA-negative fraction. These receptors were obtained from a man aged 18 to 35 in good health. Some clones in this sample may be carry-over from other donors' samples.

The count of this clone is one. The CDR3 bases are TGTGCCAGCAGCTTTTTAGGCAATTCAATGGTAGATACGCAGTATTTT. Amino acid sequence: CASSFLGNSMVDTQYF. The chain couples TRBV7-2 to TRBJ2-3; no clear D gene. V was trimmed by 3 bases and J by 5 bases, leaving 18 bases between them. The CDR3 totals 16 residues. Per the germline V gene, CDR1 is SGHTA and CDR2 is FQGNSA.

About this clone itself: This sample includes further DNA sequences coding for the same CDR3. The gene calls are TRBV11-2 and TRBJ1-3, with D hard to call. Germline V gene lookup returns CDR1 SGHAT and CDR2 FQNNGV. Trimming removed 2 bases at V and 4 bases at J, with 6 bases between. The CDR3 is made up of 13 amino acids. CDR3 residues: CASSLLGGNTIYF. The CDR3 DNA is TGTGCCAGCAGCTTATTGGGGGGAAACACCATATATTTT. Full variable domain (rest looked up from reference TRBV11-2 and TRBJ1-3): EAGVAQSPRYKIIEKRQSVAFWCNPISGHATLYWYQQILGQGPKLLIQFQNNGVVDDSQLPKDRFSAERLKGVDSTLKIQPAKLEDSAVYLCASSLLGGNTIYFGEGSWLTVV.

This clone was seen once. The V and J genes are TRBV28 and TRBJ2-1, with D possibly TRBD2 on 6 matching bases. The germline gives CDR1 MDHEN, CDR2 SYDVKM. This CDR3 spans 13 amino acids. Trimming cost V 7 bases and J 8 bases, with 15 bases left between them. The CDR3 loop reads CASTLGGSHEQFF. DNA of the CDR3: TGTGCCAGCACCCTCGGGGGTTCGCATGAGCAGTTCTTC.

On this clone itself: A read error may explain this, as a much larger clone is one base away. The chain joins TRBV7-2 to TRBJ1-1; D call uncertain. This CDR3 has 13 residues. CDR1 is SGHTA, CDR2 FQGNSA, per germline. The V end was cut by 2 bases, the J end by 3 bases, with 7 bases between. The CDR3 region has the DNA TGTGCCAGCAGCTTATGGGGAGACACTGAAGCTTTCTTT. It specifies CASSLWGDTEAFF. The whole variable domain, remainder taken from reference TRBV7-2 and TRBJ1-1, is GAGVSQSPSNKVTEKGKDVELRCDPISGHTALYWYRQSLGQGLEFLIYFQGNSAPDKSGLPSDRFSAERTGGSVSTLTIQRTQQEDSAVYLCASSLWGDTEAFFGQGTRLTVV.

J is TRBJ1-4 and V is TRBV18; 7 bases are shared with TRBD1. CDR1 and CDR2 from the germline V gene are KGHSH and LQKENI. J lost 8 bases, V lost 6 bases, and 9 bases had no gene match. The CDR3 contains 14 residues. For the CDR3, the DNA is TGTGCCAGCTCCGCAAGGGGGCGAGAGGAAAAACTGTTTTTT. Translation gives CASSARGREEKLFF.

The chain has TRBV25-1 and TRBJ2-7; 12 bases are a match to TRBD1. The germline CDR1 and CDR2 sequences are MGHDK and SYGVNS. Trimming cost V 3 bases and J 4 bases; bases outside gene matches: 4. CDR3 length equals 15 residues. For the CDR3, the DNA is TGTGCCAGCAGTGAGCCGGGACAGGGGGCTTACGAGCAGTACTTC. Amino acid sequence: CASSEPGQGAYEQYF.

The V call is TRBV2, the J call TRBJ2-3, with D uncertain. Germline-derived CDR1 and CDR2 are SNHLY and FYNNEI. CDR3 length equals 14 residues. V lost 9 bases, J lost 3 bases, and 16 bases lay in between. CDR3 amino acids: CASRQDVWTDTQYF. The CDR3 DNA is TGTGCCAGTCGACAAGATGTCTGGACAGATACGCAGTATTTT.

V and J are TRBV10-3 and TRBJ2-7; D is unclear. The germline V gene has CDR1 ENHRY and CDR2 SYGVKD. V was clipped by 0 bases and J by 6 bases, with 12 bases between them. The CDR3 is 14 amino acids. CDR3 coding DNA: TGTGCCATCAGTGAGTCGAGGACGGGCATCGAGCAGTACTTC. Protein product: CAISESRTGIEQYF.

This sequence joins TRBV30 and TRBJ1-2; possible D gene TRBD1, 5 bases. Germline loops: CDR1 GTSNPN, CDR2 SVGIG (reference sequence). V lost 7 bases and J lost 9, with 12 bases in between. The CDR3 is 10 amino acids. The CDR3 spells CALIDSRYTF. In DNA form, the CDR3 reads TGTGCCTTGATAGACAGCCGCTACACCTTC.

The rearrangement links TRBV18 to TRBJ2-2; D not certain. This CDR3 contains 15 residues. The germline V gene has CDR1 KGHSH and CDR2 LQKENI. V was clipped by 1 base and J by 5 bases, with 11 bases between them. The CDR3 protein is CASSPRPAMTGELFF. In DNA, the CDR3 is TGTGCCAGCTCACCACGGCCGGCAATGACCGGGGAGCTGTTTTTT. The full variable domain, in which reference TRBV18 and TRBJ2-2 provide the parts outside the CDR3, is NAGVMQNPRHLVRRRGQEARLRCSPMKGHSHVYWYRQLPEEGLKFMVYLQKENIIDESGMPKERFSAEFPKEGPSILRIQQVVRGDSAAYFCASSPRPAMTGELFFGEGSRLTVL.

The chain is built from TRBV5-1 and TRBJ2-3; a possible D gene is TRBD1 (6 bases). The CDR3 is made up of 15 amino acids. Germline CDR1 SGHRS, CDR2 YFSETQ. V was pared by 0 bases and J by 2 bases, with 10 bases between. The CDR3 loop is CASSLVTGATDTQYF. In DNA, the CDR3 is TGCGCCAGCAGCTTGGTGACAGGCGCCACAGATACGCAGTATTTT.

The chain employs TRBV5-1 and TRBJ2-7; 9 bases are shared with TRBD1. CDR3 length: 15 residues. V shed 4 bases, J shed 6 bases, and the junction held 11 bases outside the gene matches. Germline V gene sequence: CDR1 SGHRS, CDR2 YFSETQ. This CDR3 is CASSQQGQGGPEQYF. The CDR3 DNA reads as TGCGCCAGCAGCCAGCAGGGACAGGGAGGCCCCGAGCAGTACTTC.

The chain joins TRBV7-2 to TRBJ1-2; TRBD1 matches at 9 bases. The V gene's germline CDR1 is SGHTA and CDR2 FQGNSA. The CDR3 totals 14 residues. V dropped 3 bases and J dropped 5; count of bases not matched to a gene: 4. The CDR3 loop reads CASSFGTGHYGYTF. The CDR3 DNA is TGTGCCAGCAGCTTCGGGACAGGGCATTATGGCTACACCTTC.

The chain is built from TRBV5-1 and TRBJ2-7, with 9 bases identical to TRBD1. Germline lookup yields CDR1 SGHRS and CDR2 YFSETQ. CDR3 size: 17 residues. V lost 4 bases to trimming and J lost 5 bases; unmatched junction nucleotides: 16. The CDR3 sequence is CASSLQPAGQGSNEQYF. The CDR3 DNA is TGCGCCAGCAGCCTACAACCCGCCGGACAGGGGTCCAACGAGCAGTACTTC.

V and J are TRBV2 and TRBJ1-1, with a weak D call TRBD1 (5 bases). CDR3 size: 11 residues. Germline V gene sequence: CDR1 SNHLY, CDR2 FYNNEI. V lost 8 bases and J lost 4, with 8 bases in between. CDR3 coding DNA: TGTGCCAGCCAGGGATTCACTGAAGCTTTCTTT. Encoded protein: CASQGFTEAFF.

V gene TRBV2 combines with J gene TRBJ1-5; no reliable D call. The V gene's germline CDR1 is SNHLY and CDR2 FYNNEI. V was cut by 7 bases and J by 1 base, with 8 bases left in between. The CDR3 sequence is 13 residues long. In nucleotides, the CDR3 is TGTGCCAGCAACAAGGAGAGCAATCAGCCCCAGCATTTT. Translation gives CASNKESNQPQHF. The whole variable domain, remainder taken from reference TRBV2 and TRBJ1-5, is EPEVTQTPSHQVTQMGQEVILRCVPISNHLYFYWYRQILGQKVEFLVSFYNNEISEKSEIFDDQFSVERPDGSNFTLKIRSTKLEDSAMYFCASNKESNQPQHFGDGTRLSIL.

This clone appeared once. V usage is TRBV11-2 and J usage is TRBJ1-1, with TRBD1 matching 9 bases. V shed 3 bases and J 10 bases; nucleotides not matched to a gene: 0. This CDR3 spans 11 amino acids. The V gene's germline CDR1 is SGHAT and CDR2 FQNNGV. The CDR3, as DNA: TGTGCCAGCAGCTTGACAGGGGGAGCTTTCTTT. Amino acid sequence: CASSLTGGAFF.

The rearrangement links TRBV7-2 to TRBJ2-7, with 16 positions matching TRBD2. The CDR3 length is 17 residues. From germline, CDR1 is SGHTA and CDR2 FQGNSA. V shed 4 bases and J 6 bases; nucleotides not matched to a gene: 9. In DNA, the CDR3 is TGTGCCAGCAGCTCCGGGACTAGCGGGAGGGCCGGAGGCGAGCAGTACTTC. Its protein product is CASSSGTSGRAGGEQYF.

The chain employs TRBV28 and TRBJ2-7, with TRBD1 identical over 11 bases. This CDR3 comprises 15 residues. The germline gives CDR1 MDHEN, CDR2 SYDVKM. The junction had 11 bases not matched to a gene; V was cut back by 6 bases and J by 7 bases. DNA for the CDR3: TGTGCCAGCAGCCGCCGGGGACAGGGGGGTGGGGAGCAGTACTTC. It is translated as CASSRRGQGGGEQYF.

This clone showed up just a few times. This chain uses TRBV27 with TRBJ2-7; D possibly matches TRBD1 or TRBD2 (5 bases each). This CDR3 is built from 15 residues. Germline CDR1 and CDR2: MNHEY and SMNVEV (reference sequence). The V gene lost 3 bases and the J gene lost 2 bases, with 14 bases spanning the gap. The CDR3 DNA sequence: TGTGCCAGCAGTTTCACGGCCGTGGGGGCCTACGAGCAGTACTTC. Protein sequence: CASSFTAVGAYEQYF.

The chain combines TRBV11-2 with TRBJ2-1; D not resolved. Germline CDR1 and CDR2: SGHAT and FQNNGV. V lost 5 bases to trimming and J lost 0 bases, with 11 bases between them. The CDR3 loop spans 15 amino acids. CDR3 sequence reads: CASSLRPSSYNEQFF. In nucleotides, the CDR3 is TGTGCCAGCAGCCTGAGACCAAGCTCCTACAATGAGCAGTTCTTC.

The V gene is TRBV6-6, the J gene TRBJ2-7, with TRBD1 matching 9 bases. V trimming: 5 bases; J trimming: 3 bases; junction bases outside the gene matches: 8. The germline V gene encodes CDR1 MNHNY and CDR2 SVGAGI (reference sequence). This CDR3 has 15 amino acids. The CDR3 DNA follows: TGTGCCAGCAGTAATCCCCGGACAGGGGACTACGAGCAGTACTTC. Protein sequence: CASSNPRTGDYEQYF.